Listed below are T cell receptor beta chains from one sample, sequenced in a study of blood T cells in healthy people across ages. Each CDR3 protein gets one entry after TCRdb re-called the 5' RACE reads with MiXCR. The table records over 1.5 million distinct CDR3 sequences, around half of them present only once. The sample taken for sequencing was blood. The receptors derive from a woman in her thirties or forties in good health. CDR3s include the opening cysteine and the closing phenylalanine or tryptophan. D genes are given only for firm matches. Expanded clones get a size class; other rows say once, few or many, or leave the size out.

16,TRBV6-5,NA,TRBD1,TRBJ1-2,TGTGCCAGCAGCGAGACAGGACAGGGGGCACCCTATGGCTACACCTTC,CASSETGQGAPYGYTF
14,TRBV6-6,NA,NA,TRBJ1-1,TGCGCCAGCAGTGACCCGGGACTGGACACTGAAGCTTTCTTT,CASSDPGLDTEAFF
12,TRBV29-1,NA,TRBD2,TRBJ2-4,TGCAGCGCCGGGGGGACCAAAAACATTCAGTACTTC,CSAGGTKNIQYF
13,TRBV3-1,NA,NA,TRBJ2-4,TGTGCCAGCAGCCATCTAGCCAAAAACATTCAGTACTTC,CASSHLAKNIQYF
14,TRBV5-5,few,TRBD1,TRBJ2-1,TGTGCCAGCAGCCCGGGACAGGGCGTCGGTGAGCAGTTCTTC,CASSPGQGVGEQFF
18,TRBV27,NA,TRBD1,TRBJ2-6,TGTGCCAGCAGTTTACTGGCAGGGGGCGTATCTGGGGCCAACGTCCTGACTTTC,CASSLLAGGVSGANVLTF
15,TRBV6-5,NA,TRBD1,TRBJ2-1,TGTGCCAGCACCAGACACGGGACAGGGAACAATGAGCAGTTCTTC,CASTRHGTGNNEQFF
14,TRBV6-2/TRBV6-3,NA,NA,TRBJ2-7,TGTGCCGGCAGTTCTACGGGGGGCCCGTGGGAGCAGTACTTC,CAGSSTGGPWEQYF
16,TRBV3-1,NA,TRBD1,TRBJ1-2,TGTGCCAGCAGCCAAGAAGTGAGGGGGCTGGAGGGAGGCTACACCTTC,CASSQEVRGLEGGYTF
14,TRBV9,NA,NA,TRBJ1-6,TGTGCCAGCAGCGTAGGGCCGGGCGGCTCACCCCTCCACTTT,CASSVGPGGSPLHF
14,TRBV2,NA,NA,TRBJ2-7,TGTGCCAGCGGAGACAGGTTAGTCTCCTACGAGCAGTACTTC,CASGDRLVSYEQYF
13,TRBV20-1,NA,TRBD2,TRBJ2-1,TGCAGTGCTTTAGCGGGGGTATACAATGAGCAGTTCTTC,CSALAGVYNEQFF
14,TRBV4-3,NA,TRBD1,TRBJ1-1,TGCGCCAGCAGCCCGGACAGGGGGGACACTGAAGCTTTCTTT,CASSPDRGDTEAFF
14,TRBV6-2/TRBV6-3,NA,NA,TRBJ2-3,TGTGCCAGCAGAAACAGGGCGAGCACAGATACGCAGTATTTT,CASRNRASTDTQYF
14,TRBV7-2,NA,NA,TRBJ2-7,TGTGCCAGCAGCTTATCGCAGTATTCCAGCGAGCAGTACTTC,CASSLSQYSSEQYF
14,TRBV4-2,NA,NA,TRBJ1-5,TGTGCCAGCAGGGCGACAGATAGCAATCAGCCCCAGCATTTT,CASRATDSNQPQHF
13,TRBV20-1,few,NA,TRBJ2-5,TGCAGTGCTCAGGGGGGGGAGGGGGAGACCCAGTACTTC,CSAQGGEGETQYF
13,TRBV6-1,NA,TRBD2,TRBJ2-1,TGTGCCAGCAGTGATATCCGGGACTACGAGCAGTTCTTC,CASSDIRDYEQFF
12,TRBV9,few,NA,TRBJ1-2,TGTGCCAGCAGCGCCGAGGCCTATGGCTACACCTTC,CASSAEAYGYTF
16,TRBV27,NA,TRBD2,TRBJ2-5,TGTGCCAGCAGCTCCGGACTAGCGGGGACGGGAGAGACCCAGTACTTC,CASSSGLAGTGETQYF
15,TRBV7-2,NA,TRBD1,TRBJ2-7,TGTGCCAGCAGCTTAGCGGGACAGGCAGCCTACGAGCAGTACTTC,CASSLAGQAAYEQYF
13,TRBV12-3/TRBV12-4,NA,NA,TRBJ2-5,TGTGCCAGCAGTTTAGGAGGACAAGAGACCCGGTACTTC,CASSLGGQETRYF
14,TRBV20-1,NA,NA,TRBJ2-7,TGCAGTGCTGGAGGGAGACAGGGAACCTACGAGCAGTACTTC,CSAGGRQGTYEQYF
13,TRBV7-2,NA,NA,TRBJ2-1,TGTGCCAGCAGCTTAGGCGGACGGGACTTACCGTTCTTC,CASSLGGRDLPFF
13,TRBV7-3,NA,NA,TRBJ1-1,TGTGCCAGCAGCTTAAGGACATCCTCTGAAGCTTTCTTT,CASSLRTSSEAFF